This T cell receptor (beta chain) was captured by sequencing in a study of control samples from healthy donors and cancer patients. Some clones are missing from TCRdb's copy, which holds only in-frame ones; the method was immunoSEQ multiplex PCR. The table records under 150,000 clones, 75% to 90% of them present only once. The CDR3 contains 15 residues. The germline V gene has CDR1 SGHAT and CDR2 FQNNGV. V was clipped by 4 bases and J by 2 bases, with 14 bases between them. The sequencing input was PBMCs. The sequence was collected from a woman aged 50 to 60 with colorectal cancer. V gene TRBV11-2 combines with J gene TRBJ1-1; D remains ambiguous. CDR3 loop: CASSWGGRRNTEAFF. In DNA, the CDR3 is TGTGCCAGCAGCTGGGGTGGGCGCCGAAACACTGAAGCTTTCTTT.